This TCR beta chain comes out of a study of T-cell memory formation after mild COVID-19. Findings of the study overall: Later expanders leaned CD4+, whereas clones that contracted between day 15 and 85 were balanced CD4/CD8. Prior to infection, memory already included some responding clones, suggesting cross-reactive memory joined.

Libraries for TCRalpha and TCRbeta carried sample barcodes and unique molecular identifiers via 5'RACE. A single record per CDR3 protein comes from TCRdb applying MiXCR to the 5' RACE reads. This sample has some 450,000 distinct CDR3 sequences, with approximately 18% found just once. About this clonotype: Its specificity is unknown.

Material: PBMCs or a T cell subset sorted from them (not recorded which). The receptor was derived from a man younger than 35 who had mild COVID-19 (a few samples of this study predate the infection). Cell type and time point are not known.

The DNA for the CDR3 is TGTGCCAGCTCACCTTGGCAGGGTGGAAGCTCTGGAAACACCATATATTTT. Protein product: CASSPWQGGSSGNTIYF. The chain has TRBV18 and TRBJ1-3; perhaps TRBD1 as D (5 bases). Germline CDR1 and CDR2: KGHSH and LQKENI. The CDR3 spans 17 residues. V was trimmed by 3 bases and J by 0 bases, leaving 15 bases between them.